These 11 T cell receptor beta chains share one sample of origin, sequenced in a study of CD8 T cells in Susac syndrome. The authors reverse transcribed roughly 0.5 to 1 ug RNA with random hexamers. TCRdb analysed the immunoSEQ multiplex PCR reads with MiXCR anew, one entry per CDR3 protein. The sample includes about 290,000 distinct CDR3 sequences, 89% of them seen just once. The source material was CD8+ T cells from PBMCs. Every receptor here comes from a human donor with multiple sclerosis.

The chain carries TRBV7-9 and TRBJ2-5; TRBD2 matches 10 bases. This CDR3 has 13 amino acids. Germline V gene sequence: CDR1 SEHNR, CDR2 FQNEAQ (reference sequence). Trimming took 5 bases from V and 5 from J; bases not matched to a gene: 2. The CDR3 DNA reads TGTGCCAGCAGCCAACTAGCGGGGGAGACCCAGTACTTC. This sequence encodes CASSQLAGETQYF. Together with reference TRBV7-9 and TRBJ2-5, the CDR3 gives the full variable domain: DTGVSQNPRHKITKRGQNVTFRCDPISEHNRLYWYRQTLGQGPEFLTYFQNEAQLEKSRLLSDRFSAERPKGSFSTLEIQRTEQGDSAMYLCASSQLAGETQYFGPGTRLLVL.

This clonotype appeared a single time. The V call is TRBV4-3, the J call TRBJ2-3, with TRBD2 matching over 9 bases. Unmatched junction bases numbered 4, after V lost 3 bases and J lost 0 bases. This CDR3 has 16 amino acids. Germline CDR1 LGHNA, CDR2 YSLEER. The CDR3 region has the DNA TGCGCCAGCAGCCATGCCCTAGCGGGGAGCACAGATACGCAGTATTTT. Translated: CASSHALAGSTDTQYF.

This clonotype came up once. The rearrangement joins TRBV5-1 to TRBJ2-1; 7 bases agree with TRBD1. The CDR3 has 16 amino acids. CDR1 and CDR2 (germline): SGHRS, YFSETQ. V shed 0 bases, J shed 3 bases, and the junction held 6 bases outside the gene matches. CDR3 loop: CASSLAETGNYNEQFF. The CDR3 nucleotides read TGCGCCAGCAGCTTGGCGGAGACAGGGAACTACAATGAGCAGTTCTTC.

The rearrangement links TRBV7-8 to TRBJ2-3; perhaps TRBD2 as D (5 bases). Trimming took off 5 bases at V and 4 bases at J, with 10 bases between the two ends. The CDR3 consists of 13 residues. CDR1 is SGHVS and CDR2 is FQNEAQ in the germline V gene. The CDR3 reads CASSNGGADTQYF. The CDR3 DNA reads TGTGCCAGCAGCAACGGAGGCGCAGATACGCAGTATTTT.

This chain uses TRBV19 with TRBJ2-2; D call uncertain. From germline, CDR1 is LNHDA and CDR2 SQIVND (reference sequence). CDR3 length: 12 amino acids. Trimming took off 2 bases at V and 7 bases at J, with 5 bases between the two ends. CDR3 bases: TGTGCCAGTAGTATATATAACGGGGAGCTGTTTTTT. Translation: CASSIYNGELFF.

This clonotype has only one observation. The chain has TRBV6-5 and TRBJ2-7, with TRBD1 identical over 8 bases. The junction had 9 bases not matched to a gene; V was cut back by 5 bases and J by 0 bases. The CDR3 is made up of 16 amino acids. Germline V lookup: CDR1 MNHEY, CDR2 SVGAGI. In DNA, the CDR3 is TGTGCCAGCAGTACTTTCGTAGGGACAGGCTCCTACGAGCAGTACTTC. Its protein is CASSTFVGTGSYEQYF.

The chain combines TRBV30 with TRBJ1-1, with 9 bases identical to TRBD1. The CDR3 spans 11 residues. Germline loops: CDR1 GTSNPN, CDR2 SVGIG (reference sequence). Trimming at V came to 3 bases and at J to 8 bases, leaving 1 base not matched to a gene. This chain's CDR3 is CAWRGTGEAFF. Here the CDR3 DNA reads TGTGCCTGGAGGGGGACAGGGGAAGCTTTCTTT.

This clonotype was observed a handful of times. J is TRBJ1-2 and V is TRBV4-2; perhaps TRBD1 as D (5 bases). The CDR3 contains 13 residues. V lost 2 bases, J lost 4 bases, and 8 bases lay in between. Germline CDR1 LGHNA, CDR2 YNFKEQ. In DNA, the CDR3 is TGTGCCAGCAGCCAACCCGGGGGCTATGGCTACACCTTC. Translating gives CASSQPGGYGYTF.

The rearrangement uses TRBV14 and TRBJ2-3, with D unresolved. The CDR3 length is 13 residues. Germline V CDR1 and CDR2: SGHDN, FVKESK. Trimming removed 2 bases at V and 7 bases at J, with 10 bases between. The CDR3 protein is CASSQTPPNTQYF. DNA of the CDR3: TGTGCCAGCAGCCAAACCCCCCCAAATACGCAGTATTTT.

J is TRBJ2-7 and V is TRBV28, with 7 bases matching TRBD1. After removal of 3 bases from V and 1 base from J, the junction contained 9 bases not matched to a gene. This CDR3 is built from 16 residues. Per the germline V gene, CDR1 is MDHEN and CDR2 is SYDVKM. CDR3 region: CASSFLGQLISYEQYF. In DNA form, the CDR3 reads TGTGCCAGCAGTTTCTTGGGACAGCTCATTTCCTACGAGCAGTACTTC. The complete variable domain, with remaining parts taken from reference TRBV28 and TRBJ2-7, reads DVKVTQSSRYLVKRTGEKVFLECVQDMDHENMFWYRQDPGLGLRLIYFSYDVKMKEKGDIPEGYSVSREKKERFSLILESASTNQTSMYLCASSFLGQLISYEQYFGPGTRLTVT.

This clonotype was seen only once. The chain uses TRBV12-3 or TRBV12-4 and TRBJ2-3, with D unresolved. This CDR3 has 13 residues. The V end lost 3 bases, the J end lost 2 bases, and 6 bases lay between the germline ends. In nucleotides, the CDR3 is TGTGCCAGCAGTTTGTTCGCCACAGATACGCAGTATTTT. Its translation: CASSLFATDTQYF.